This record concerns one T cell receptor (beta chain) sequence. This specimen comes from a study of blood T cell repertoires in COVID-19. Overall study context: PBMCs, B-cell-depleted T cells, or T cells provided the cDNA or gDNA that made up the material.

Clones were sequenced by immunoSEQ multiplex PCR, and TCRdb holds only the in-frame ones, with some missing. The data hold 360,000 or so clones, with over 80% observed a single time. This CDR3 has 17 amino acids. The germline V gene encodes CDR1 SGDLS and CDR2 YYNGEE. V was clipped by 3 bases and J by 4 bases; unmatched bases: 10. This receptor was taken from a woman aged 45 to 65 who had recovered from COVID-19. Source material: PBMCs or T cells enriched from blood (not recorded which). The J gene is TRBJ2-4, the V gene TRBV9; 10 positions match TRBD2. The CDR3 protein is CASSETPGLAEKNIQYF. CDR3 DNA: TGTGCCAGCAGCGAGACCCCTGGACTAGCGGAGAAAAACATTCAGTACTTC.